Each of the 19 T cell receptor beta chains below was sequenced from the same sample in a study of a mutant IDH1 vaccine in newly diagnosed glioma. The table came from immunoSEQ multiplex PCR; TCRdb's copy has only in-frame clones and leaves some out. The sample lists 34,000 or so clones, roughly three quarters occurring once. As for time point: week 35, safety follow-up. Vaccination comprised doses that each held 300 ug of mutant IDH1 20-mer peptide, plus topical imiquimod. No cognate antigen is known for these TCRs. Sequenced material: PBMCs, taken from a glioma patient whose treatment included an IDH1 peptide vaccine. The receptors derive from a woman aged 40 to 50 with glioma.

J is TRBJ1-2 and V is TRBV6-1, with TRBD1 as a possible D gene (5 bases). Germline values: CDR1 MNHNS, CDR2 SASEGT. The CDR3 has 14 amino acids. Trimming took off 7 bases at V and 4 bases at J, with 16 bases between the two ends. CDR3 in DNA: TGTGCCAGCAAAAGAGGGGCCCACCTCTATGGCTACACCTTC. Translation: CASKRGAHLYGYTF.

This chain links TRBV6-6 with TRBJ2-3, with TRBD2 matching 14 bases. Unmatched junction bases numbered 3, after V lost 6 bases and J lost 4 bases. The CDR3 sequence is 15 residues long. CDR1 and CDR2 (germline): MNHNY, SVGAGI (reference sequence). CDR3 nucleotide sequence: TGTGCCAGCAGCCCGGGACTAGCGGGGGCAGATACGCAGTATTTT. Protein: CASSPGLAGADTQYF.

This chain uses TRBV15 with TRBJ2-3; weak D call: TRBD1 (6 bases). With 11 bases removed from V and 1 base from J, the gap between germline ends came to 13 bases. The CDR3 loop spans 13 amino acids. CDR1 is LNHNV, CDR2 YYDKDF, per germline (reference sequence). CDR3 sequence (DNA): TGTGCCCTTCGGACAGAAGGCACAGATACGCAGTATTTT. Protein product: CALRTEGTDTQYF.

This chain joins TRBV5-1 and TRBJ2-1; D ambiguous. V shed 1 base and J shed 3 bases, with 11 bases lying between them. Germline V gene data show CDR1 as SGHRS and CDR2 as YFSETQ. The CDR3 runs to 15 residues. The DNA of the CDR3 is TGCGCCAGCAGCTTGAACGTTGGGGACTACAATGAGCAGTTCTTC. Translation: CASSLNVGDYNEQFF.

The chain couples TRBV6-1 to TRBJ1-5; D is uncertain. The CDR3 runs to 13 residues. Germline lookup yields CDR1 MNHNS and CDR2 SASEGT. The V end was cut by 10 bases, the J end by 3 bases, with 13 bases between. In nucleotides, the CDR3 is TGTGCCACCCTAGGAGCCTCCAATCAGCCCCAGCATTTT. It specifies CATLGASNQPQHF.

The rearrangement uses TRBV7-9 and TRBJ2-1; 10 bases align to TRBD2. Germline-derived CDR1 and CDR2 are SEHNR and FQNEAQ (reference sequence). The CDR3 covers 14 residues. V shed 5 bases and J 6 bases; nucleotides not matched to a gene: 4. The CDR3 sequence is CASSPSGGGNEQFF. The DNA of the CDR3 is TGTGCCAGCAGCCCGAGCGGGGGGGGCAATGAGCAGTTCTTC.

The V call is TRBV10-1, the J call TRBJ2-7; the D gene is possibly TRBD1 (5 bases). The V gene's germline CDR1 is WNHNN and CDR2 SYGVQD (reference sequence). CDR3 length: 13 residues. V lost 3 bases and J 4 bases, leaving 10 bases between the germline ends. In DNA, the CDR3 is TGCGCCAGCAGTGATCAGGGCGAATACGAGCAGTACTTC. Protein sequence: CASSDQGEYEQYF.

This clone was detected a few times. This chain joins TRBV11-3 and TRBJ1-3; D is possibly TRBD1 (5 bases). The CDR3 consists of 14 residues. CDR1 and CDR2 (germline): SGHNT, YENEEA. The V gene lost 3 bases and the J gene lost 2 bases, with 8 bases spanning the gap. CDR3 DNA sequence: TGTGCCAGCAGCTTTCAGGGAACTGGAAACACCATATATTTT. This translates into CASSFQGTGNTIYF.

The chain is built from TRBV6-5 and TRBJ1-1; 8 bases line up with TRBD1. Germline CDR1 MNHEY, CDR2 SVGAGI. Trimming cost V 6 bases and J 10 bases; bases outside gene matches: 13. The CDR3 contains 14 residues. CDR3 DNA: TGTGCCAGCAGACACGAGACAGGGGATGTAGGAGCTTTCTTT. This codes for CASRHETGDVGAFF.

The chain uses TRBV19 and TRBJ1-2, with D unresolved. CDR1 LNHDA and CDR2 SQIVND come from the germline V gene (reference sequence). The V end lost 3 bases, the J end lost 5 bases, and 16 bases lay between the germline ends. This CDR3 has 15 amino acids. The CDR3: CASSMEATGTYGYTF. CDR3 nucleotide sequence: TGTGCCAGTAGTATGGAGGCCACGGGTACTTATGGCTACACCTTC.

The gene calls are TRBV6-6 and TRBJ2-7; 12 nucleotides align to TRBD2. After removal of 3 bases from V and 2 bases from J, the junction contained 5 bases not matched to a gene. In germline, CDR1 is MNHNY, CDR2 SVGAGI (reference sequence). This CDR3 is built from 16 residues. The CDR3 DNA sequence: TGTGCCAGCAGTTATACTAGCGGGGGGACTACCTACGAGCAGTACTTC. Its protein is CASSYTSGGTTYEQYF.

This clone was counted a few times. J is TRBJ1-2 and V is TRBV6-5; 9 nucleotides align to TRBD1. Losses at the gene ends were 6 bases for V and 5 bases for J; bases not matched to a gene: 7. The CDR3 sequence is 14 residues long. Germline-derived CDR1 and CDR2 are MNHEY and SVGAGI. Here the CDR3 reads CASRLQGAEYGYTF. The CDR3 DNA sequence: TGTGCCAGCAGACTACAGGGGGCGGAGTATGGCTACACCTTC.

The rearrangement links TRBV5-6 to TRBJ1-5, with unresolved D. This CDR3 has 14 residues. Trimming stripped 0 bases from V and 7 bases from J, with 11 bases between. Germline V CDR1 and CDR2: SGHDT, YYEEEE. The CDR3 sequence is CASSLGAGGQPQHF. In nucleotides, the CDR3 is TGTGCCAGCAGCTTGGGGGCAGGAGGGCAGCCCCAGCATTTT. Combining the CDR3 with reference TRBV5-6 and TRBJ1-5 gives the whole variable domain DAGVTQSPTHLIKTRGQQVTLRCSPKSGHDTVSWYQQALGQGPQFIFQYYEEEERQRGNFPDRFSGHQFPNYSSELNVNALLLGDSALYLCASSLGAGGQPQHFGDGTRLSIL.

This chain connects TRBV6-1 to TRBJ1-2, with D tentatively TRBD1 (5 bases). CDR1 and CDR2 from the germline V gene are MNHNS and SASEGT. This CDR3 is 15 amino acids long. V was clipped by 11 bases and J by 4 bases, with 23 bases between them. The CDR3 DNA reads TGTGCCGCTGGCGGGGGACTTACCCAGAGCTATGGCTACACCTTC. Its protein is CAAGGGLTQSYGYTF.

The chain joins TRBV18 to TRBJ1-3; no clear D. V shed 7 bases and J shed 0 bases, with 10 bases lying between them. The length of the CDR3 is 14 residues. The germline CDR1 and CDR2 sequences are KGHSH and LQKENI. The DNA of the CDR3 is TGTGCCAGCTATTCCGGGAACTCTGGAAACACCATATATTTT. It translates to CASYSGNSGNTIYF.

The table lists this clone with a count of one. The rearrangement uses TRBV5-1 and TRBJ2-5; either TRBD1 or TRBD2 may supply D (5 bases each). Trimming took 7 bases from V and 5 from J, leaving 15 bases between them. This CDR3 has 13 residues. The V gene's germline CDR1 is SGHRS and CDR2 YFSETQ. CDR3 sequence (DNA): TGCGCCAGCCGTCGGGGCTCGGGGGAGACCCAGTACTTC. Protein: CASRRGSGETQYF. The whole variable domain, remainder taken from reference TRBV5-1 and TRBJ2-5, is KAGVTQTPRYLIKTRGQQVTLSCSPISGHRSVSWYQQTPGQGLQFLFEYFSETQRNKGNFPGRFSGRQFSNSRSEMNVSTLELGDSALYLCASRRGSGETQYFGPGTRLLVL.

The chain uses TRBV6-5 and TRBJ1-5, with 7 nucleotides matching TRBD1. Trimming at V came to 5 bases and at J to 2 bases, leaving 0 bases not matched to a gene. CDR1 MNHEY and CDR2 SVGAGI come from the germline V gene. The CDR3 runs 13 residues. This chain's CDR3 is CASSTGGNQPQHF. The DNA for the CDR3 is TGTGCCAGCAGTACAGGGGGCAATCAGCCCCAGCATTTT.

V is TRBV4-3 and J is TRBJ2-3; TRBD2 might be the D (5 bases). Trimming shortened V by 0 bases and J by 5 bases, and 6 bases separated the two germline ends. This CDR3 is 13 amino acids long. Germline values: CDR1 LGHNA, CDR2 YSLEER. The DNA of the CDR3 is TGCGCCAGCAGCCAAGATGAGGGAGATACGCAGTATTTT. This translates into CASSQDEGDTQYF.

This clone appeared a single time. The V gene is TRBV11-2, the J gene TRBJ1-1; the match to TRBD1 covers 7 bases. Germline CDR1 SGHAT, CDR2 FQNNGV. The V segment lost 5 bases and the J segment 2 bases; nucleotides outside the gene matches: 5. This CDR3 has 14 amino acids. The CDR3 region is CASSQNRGNTEAFF. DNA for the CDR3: TGTGCCAGCAGCCAGAACAGGGGAAACACTGAAGCTTTCTTT. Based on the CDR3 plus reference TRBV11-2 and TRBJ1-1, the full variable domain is EAGVAQSPRYKIIEKRQSVAFWCNPISGHATLYWYQQILGQGPKLLIQFQNNGVVDDSQLPKDRFSAERLKGVDSTLKIQPAKLEDSAVYLCASSQNRGNTEAFFGQGTRLTVV.